This T cell receptor beta chain was sequenced in a study of cytomegalovirus exposure and HLA in healthy donors (TCRdb year 2017). Regarding the study in general: According to an earlier analysis of several hundred of the donors, about 179 million T cells yielded 117 million unique TCR beta sequences and about 300 Gb of sequence data. An early release that covered 640 HLA-typed donors contained about 300 gigabases of sequencing data and some 87 million unique TCR sequences. Of the 350 to 450 genotyped donors, about 80% fell in the genetic ancestry cluster associated with self-reported Caucasian donors. The study was designed to test whether signatures of past pathogen exposure could be identified by cataloging public T cell receptors. The T cell repertoires of under 750 subjects were profiled by immunosequencing and related to cytomegalovirus serostatus. Besides the first cohort of 550 to 750 subjects, a separate validation cohort made up of over a hundred different subjects was used. High-throughput TCR immunosequencing, statistical association of individual TCRs with disease status, and machine learning were combined to predict cytomegalovirus infection status. To study patterns of TCR occurrence, a later analysis re-analyzed previously published TCR beta repertoires from 650 to 750 donors and added high-resolution HLA genotyping. Rather than using new phenotypic data, the later analysis identified candidate immune exposures from TCR beta sequences and from how often those sequences occurred across donors. An earlier analysis of several hundred of the donors used high-throughput TCR beta sequencing to judge whether each TCR beta V gene segment behaved as functional or pseudogenic. Alongside the repertoire data, information on donor age, sex, ethnicity and CMV serostatus was compiled. In a later genetic analysis, genome-wide SNP genotypes for about 65% of the 666 donors were used, and that subset was treated as a discovery cohort. Every discovery cohort repertoire had been produced on one sequencing platform. HLA typing included class I and class II loci at four-digit resolution. The number of donors typed differed by locus, with 629-630 for A, B, C, DRB1 and DQB1, roughly 520 for DQA1, 600 to 610 for DPA1, and some 440 for DPB1. Four or five DR-DQ haplotypes were treated as single units for association and clustering because of strong linkage in the cohort. Among about 360 genotyped donors of the cohort, an average of 235,054 unique TCR beta nucleotide sequences were sequenced per donor, roughly a sixth of them non-productive.

Notes on this clone: Which antigen it targets is not known. The input lacks base qualities; no much larger clone sits a single base away.

Libraries came from the immunoSEQ multiplex PCR assay. A mixture of 60 forward primers for TCR Vbeta segments and 13 reverse primers for TCR Jbeta segments was used in the multiplex PCR. Amplification of the CDR3 region of rearranged TCR beta genes was performed with a multiplex PCR assay on genomic DNA. On the Illumina HiSeq System, the amplified TCR beta libraries were sequenced as 87-base-pair reads. Per the original workflow: A later analysis counted some 80 million unique TCR beta chains across the approximately 700 repertoires, and some 12 million of these chains were shared by at least two donors. A nearest-neighbor algorithm error-corrected the raw reads and collapsed the reads into unique sequences, merging closely related sequences to remove PCR and sequencing errors. CDR3 sequences were aligned to IMGT reference sequences to assign V, D and J gene segments. Each retained sequence needed at least a six-nucleotide match to both a V gene segment and a J gene segment. A rearrangement was called productive if the CDR3 had no stop codons and remained in frame with V and J, and every other rearrangement was called non-productive. CDR3 was defined according to IMGT convention as the region running from the second conserved V-encoded cysteine to the conserved J-encoded phenylalanine. In an earlier analysis of approximately 500 of the donors, sequences lacking an unambiguous match to a single V gene segment were excluded. In an earlier analysis of several hundred of the donors, a V segment was called functional when productive rearrangements were above 56.7%, and segregating when the standard deviation between donors exceeded 5%. A statistical classification framework was built to diagnose cytomegalovirus status from the catalog of TCR beta chain sequences. A later analysis assigned V and J genes by comparing TCR nucleotide sequences with IMGT/GENE-DB human TR gene sequences. In a later analysis, CDR3 sequences and most-parsimonious VDJ recombination scenarios were assigned using the TCRdist pipeline. In a later analysis, each TCR beta chain was defined by its CDR3 amino acid sequence together with its V-gene family, and reads without a unique V-gene family were excluded. As a way to deal with suspected cross-contamination and a sequencing artifact, a later analysis dropped 640 or so nucleotide sequences that were highly shared and had low generation probability. In a later analysis, a clonal expansion index for each public chain was calculated from normalized within-repertoire ranks of inferred template counts. Generation probabilities in a later analysis came from a VDJ recombination model fitted to out-of-frame rearrangements, and those results were checked against IGoR. Hypergeometric tests were used in a later analysis to score TCR-TCR, TCR-HLA and TCR-CMV co-occurrence, with a repertoire-size bias correction applied to the TCR pairs. To estimate false discovery rates, a later analysis permuted the HLA or CMV assignments 20 times. In a later analysis, co-occurring TCRs were grouped using DBSCAN, and TCRdist sequence similarity was added for clustering within HLA-allele-positive subsets. Repertoires with fewer than 30,000 or more than 120,000 public chains, plus five repertoires with anomalous nucleotide sharing, were excluded from co-occurrence clustering. What TCRdb holds here is the immuneACCESS table cut down to in-frame rearrangements. Part of the clones is not present; checked against another copy, under half of the missing clones reflect an unresolved V gene, and the others are unexplained. Clonal size and the V and J genes are those of that table, whereas D and trimming came from the DNA. In this sample the table shows some 130,000 clones, roughly 80% of which occur a single time. Around 7.8% of the sample is taken by the ten largest.

Beyond this particular receptor, the publication reports: A later genetic analysis reported fewer N-insertions in productive TCRs among donors in an Asian-associated ancestry cluster than the roughly 650-donor mean. Broadly in line with IMGT annotations, most TCR beta V segments showed up in productive rearrangements about 87% or about 30% of the time in an earlier analysis of a few hundred of the donors. A later genetic analysis associated a missense DCLRE1C variant with V-gene and J-gene trimming of TCR beta chains, and an independent cohort replicated the association. Linkage disequilibrium might explain the correlated functional status among segregating V segments, but an unknown experimental factor could not be ruled out. In a later analysis, HLA-associated TCR beta chains showed more clonal expansion and lower generation probabilities than non-associated chains that were equally common. The study gave a list of 150 to 200 TCR beta chains associated with cytomegalovirus. In vitro tests confirmed that a few of the cytomegalovirus-associated TCR beta chains recognize cytomegalovirus antigens. The authors suggested that the approach could potentially be generalized to other disease states and immunological phenotypes. When HLA alleles, especially DR and DQ, strongly co-occurred, attributing TCR associations to individual alleles was difficult. The classifier was reported to diagnose cytomegalovirus status with high specificity and sensitivity in both the original and validation cohorts. The 87-base-pair reads could not distinguish some IMGT-functional V segments, including TRBV6-2 and TRBV6-3, so those segments were excluded. Several of the top co-occurrence clusters appeared to be linked to parvovirus B19, influenza, CMV and Epstein-Barr virus, according to a later analysis. Sequencing depth was assumed to be roughly uniform across donors in the presence/absence analyses, though that assumption may not hold. At a false discovery rate of 0.05, a later analysis linked some 17,000 TCR beta sequences to specific HLA alleles. HLA typing was unavailable for some donors at each locus, so association tests used only the typed subset. A further reported finding was that TCR beta sequences accurately predicted the HLA-A and HLA-B alleles for most subjects in the first cohort. Immune exposure information for the cohort was limited to CMV serostatus. Seventeen rarely observed V segments, including chromosome 9 orphons, were excluded from the earlier analysis of about 610 of the donors because counts were too low. A group of highly shared sequence variants was considered likely to be a technical artifact of the sequencing pipeline. This cohort had only TCR beta chains sequenced, and the lack of alpha or paired-chain data limited which features could be detected. A later analysis found that most CMV-associated TCR beta chains appeared HLA-restricted, with HLA associations seemingly driven largely by CMV exposure. Most TCR sequences were observed very rarely across donors, whereas some public TCRs were present in many individuals. In a later analysis, the rate of TCR association differed among HLA loci, with DRB1 alleles having the most associated TCRs and HLA-C alleles having the fewest.

The cohort consisted of some 730 healthy bone marrow donors. Cohort members were all nominally healthy when sampled, although unrecorded immune exposures were likely present. The donor was CMV seropositive and was included in the group of almost 300 seropositive cohort members. A peripheral blood sample was collected from each donor, and TCR beta sequencing was performed on peripheral blood mononuclear cells. The Qiagen DNeasy Blood Extraction Kit was used to extract genomic DNA from the blood cell samples. V and J are trimmed by 5 bases and 0 bases, and the gene matches miss 0 bases of the junction. As encoded in the germline V gene, CDR1 is SNHLY while CDR2 is FYNNEI. The CDR3 starts with the cysteine, ends with the phenylalanine, and has 13 residues. Only CDR3 DNA is held: 39 bases, read in frame from base 1.

The receptor was isolated from a woman in her forties or fifties in good health and CMV-seropositive. Rearrangement joined TRBV2 to TRBJ2-7, with 8 bases in between that match TRBD1. The source material was PBMCs. The base sequence is TGTGCCAGCAGTCAGGGGGCCTCCTACGAGCAGTACTTC. This translates into CASSQGASYEQYF.